This is a list of T cell receptor beta chains from one sample in a study of identical twins. Via MiXCR, TCRdb re-called the 5' RACE reads, giving one row per CDR3 protein. Here the sample spans around 250,000 distinct CDR3 sequences, about 8.3% being singletons. This same sample was also part of a study on yellow fever vaccine responses in identical twins.

The sequenced sample consisted of CD8+ T cells sorted from blood. These receptors were taken from a woman aged 18-30 years in good health. Both conserved end residues are trimmed from each CDR3. Each record gives: J gene, V gene, CDR3 protein.

>TRBJ2-4|TRBV4-3
ASSQDSSSSKNIQY
>TRBJ2-1|TRBV7-9
ASNLVPGTGINEQF
>TRBJ1-1|TRBV6-2/TRBV6-3
ASSPIDGNTEAF
>TRBJ2-6|TRBV29-1
SVPHGTGANVLT
>TRBJ2-1|TRBV18
ASSPPSVTYNEQF
>TRBJ2-4|TRBV20-1
SARDLLEGIQY
>TRBJ2-1|TRBV20-1
SARAGTSGRTPYNEQF
>TRBJ1-6|TRBV7-9
ASSPNLGDSPLH
>TRBJ2-7|TRBV11-2
ASSEKTGYYEQY
>TRBJ2-3|TRBV11-2
ASSLGKGGTDTQY
>TRBJ2-3|TRBV4-2
ASSQFILAEGDTQY
>TRBJ2-1|TRBV7-9
ASSSGSSSYNEQF
>TRBJ2-3|TRBV9
ASSVSGLTDTQY
>TRBJ2-7|TRBV25-1
ASSATGGRSYEQY
>TRBJ2-5|TRBV9
ASSVPGGRGGRETQY
>TRBJ2-1|TRBV12-3/TRBV12-4
ASSLESRPGTGGSYNEQF
>TRBJ2-5|TRBV23-1
ASSQSTRGRAGSETQY
>TRBJ2-1|TRBV7-2
ASSLFGTSVGDEQF
>TRBJ2-1|TRBV14
ASSQDLGQGTYNEQF
>TRBJ1-1|TRBV4-3
ASSQEGGQTEAF
>TRBJ2-7|TRBV27
ASSLPGTGLSEQY
>TRBJ2-1|TRBV4-2
ASSQDPTEFGGVSYNEQF
>TRBJ2-7|TRBV10-3
AISESATVPPYEQY
>TRBJ2-7|TRBV7-2
ASRLSGSNEQY
>TRBJ2-7|TRBV20-1
SARDFPPATYEQY
>TRBJ2-3|TRBV7-3
ASSLLPDTDTQY
>TRBJ2-7|TRBV4-1
ASSQATEVYEQY
>TRBJ2-7|TRBV2
ASSPANEQY